This T cell receptor beta chain came from a study of vaccination and CD4 T cells after COVID-19. Study-wide background: Blood was drawn a median roughly 66 days post second dose, range 14 to 241. Overall study findings and caveats: Convalescent patients displayed a median roughly 90% of reactive clones emerging only post-vaccination.

Trimming stripped 0 bases from V and 6 bases from J, with 11 bases between. CDR1 and CDR2 (germline): SGHAT, FQNNGV. The CDR3 covers 14 residues. For this clonotype: The antigen is unknown.

Treatment described: approximately 9-day PBMC culture with coronavirus spike peptide pools or control peptides (ViraFEST assay). At days 3 and 7, half the medium was exchanged for fresh IL-2 medium. Sequencing of cultured CD4+ T cell DNA used the Oncomine TCR Beta short-read assay. Via MiXCR, TCRdb re-called the PCR reads, giving one row per CDR3 protein. The sample records about 9,100 distinct CDR3 sequences, around 70% being singletons. This sequence joins TRBV11-2 and TRBJ1-1; the D gene is possibly TRBD1 (5 bases). Material for sequencing was CD4+ T cells from blood, cultured in vitro. The sequence derives from a human donor who had recovered from COVID-19. Here the CDR3 reads CASSLDPRAPEAFF. In DNA, the CDR3 is TGTGCCAGCAGCTTAGATCCCAGGGCCCCTGAAGCTTTCTTT.